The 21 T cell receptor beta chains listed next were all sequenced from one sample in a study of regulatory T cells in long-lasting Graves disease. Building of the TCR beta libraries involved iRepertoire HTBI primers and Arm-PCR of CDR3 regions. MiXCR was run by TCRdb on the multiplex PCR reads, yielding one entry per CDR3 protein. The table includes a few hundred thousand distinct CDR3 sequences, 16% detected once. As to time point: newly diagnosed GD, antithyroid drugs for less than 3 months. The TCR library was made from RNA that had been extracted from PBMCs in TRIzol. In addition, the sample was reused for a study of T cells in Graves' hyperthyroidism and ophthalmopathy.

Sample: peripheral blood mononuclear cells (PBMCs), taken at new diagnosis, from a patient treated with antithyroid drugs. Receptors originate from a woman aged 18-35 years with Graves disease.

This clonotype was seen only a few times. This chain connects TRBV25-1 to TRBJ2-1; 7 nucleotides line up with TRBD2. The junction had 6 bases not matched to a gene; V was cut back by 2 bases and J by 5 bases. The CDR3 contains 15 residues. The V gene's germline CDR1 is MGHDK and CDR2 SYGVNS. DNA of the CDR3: TGTGCCAGCAGTGAAGGCGGGAGCAGTAACAATGAGCAGTTCTTC. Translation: CASSEGGSSNNEQFF.

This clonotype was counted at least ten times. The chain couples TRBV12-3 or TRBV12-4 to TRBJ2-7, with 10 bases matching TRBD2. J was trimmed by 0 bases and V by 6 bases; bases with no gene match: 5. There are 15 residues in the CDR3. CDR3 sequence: CASSVAGGRSYEQYF. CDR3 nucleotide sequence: TGTGCCAGCAGCGTAGCGGGGGGCCGCTCCTACGAGCAGTACTTC.

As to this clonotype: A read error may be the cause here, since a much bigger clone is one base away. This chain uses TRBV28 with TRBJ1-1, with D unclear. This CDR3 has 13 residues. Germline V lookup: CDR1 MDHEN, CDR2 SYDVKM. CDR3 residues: CASRLLKNTGAFF. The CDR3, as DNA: TGTGCCAGCAGGCTCCTCAAGAACACTGGAGCTTTCTTT. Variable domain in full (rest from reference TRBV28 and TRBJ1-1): DVKVTQSSRYLVKRTGEKVFLECVQDMDHENMFWYRQDPGLGLRLIYFSYDVKMKEKGDIPEGYSVSREKKERFSLILESASTNQTSMYLCASRLLKNTGAFFGQGTRLTVV.

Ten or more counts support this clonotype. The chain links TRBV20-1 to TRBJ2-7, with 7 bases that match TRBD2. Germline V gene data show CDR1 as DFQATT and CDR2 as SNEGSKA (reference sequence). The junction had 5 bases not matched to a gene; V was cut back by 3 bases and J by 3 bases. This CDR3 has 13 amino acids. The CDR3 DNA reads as TGCAGTGCTAGGAGGGAGGGCCTCTACGAGCAGTACTTC. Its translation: CSARREGLYEQYF.

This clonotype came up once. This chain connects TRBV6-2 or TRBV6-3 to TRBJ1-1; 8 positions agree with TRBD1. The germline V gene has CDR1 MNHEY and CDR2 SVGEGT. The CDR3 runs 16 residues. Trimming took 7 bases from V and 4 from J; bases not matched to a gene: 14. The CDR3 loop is CASISDREARGTEAFF. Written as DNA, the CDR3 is TGTGCCAGCATTTCGGACAGGGAAGCCCGAGGCACTGAAGCTTTCTTT.

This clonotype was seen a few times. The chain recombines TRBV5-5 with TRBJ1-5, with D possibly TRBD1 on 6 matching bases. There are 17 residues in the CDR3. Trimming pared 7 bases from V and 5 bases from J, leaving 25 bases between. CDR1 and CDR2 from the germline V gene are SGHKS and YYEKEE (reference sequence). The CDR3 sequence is CASRTPPGHPGDQPQHF. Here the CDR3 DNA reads TGTGCCAGCCGAACCCCCCCGGGACACCCAGGCGATCAGCCCCAGCATTTT.

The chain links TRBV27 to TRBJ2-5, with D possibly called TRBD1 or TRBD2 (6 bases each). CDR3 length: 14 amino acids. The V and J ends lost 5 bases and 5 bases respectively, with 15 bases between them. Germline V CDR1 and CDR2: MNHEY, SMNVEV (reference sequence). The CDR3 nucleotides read TGTGCCAGCAGTACGACTAGGGGGGTGGAGACCCAGTACTTC. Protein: CASSTTRGVETQYF.

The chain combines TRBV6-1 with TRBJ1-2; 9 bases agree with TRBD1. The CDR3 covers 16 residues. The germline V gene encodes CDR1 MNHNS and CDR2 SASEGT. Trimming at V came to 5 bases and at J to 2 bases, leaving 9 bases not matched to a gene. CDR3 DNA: TGTGCCAGCAGTACCACCCTGACAGGGGGGAACTATGGCTACACCTTC. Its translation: CASSTTLTGGNYGYTF.

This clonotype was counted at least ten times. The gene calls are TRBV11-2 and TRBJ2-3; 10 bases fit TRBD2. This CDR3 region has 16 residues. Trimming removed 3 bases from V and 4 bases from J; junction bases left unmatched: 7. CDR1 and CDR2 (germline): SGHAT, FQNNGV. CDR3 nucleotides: TGTGCCAGCAGCTTCCGGACTAGCGGCCCCCCAGATACGCAGTATTTT. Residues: CASSFRTSGPPDTQYF.

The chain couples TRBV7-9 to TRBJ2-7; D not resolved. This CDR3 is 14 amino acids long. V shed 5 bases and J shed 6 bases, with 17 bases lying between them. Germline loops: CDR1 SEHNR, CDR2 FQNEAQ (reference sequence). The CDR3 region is CASSPPNGVREQYF. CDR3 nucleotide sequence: TGTGCCAGCAGCCCCCCGAACGGTGTTCGCGAGCAGTACTTC.

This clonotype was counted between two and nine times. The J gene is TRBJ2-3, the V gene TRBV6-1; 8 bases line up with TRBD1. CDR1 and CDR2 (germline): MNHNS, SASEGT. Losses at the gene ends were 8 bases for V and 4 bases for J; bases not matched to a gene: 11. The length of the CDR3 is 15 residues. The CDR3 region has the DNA TGTGCCAGCCTGCCTCAGGGGGCAAGAGCAGATACGCAGTATTTT. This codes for CASLPQGARADTQYF.

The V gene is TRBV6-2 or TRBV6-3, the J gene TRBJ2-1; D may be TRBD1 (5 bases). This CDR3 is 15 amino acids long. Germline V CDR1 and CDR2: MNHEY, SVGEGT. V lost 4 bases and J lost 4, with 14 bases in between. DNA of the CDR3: TGTGCCAGCAGTTGGACAACCCCCCTTTACAATGAGCAGTTCTTC. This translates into CASSWTTPLYNEQFF.

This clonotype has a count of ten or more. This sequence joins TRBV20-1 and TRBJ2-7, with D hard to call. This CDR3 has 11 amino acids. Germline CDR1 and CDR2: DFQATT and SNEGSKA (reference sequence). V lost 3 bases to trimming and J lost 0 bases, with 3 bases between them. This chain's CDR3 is CSASNSYEQYF. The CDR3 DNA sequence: TGCAGTGCTAGCAACTCCTACGAGCAGTACTTC.

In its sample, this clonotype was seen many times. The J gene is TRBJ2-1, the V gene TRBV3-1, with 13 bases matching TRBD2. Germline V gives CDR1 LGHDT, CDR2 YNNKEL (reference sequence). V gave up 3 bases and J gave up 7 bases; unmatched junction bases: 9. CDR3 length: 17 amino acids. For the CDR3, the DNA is TGTGCCAGCAGCCAGCTAATAACTAGCGGGAGGGCTAATGAGCAGTTCTTC. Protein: CASSQLITSGRANEQFF.

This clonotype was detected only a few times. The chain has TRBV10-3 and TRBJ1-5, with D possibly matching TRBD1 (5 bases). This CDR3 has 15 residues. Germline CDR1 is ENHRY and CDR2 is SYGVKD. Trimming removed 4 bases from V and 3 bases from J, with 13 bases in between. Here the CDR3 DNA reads TGTGCCATCAGTGCTGAAGGGGCCATCAATCAGCCCCAGCATTTT. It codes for CAISAEGAINQPQHF.

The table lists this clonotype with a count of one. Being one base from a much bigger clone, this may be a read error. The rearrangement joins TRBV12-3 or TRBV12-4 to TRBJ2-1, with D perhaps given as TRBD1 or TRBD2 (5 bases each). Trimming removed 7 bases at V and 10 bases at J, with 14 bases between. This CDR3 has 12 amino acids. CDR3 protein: CASTPGAYEQFF. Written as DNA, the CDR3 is TGTGCCAGCACCCCCGGGGCCTACGAGCAGTTCTTC.

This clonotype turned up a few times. The CDR3 sequence: CASNRPGQGASNEKLFF. Here the CDR3 DNA reads TGTGCCAGCAATCGTCCGGGACAGGGGGCAAGTAATGAAAAACTGTTTTTT. The chain links TRBV28 to TRBJ1-4; 12 positions agree with TRBD1. The germline CDR1 and CDR2 sequences are MDHEN and SYDVKM. With V trimmed by 7 bases and J by 4 bases, 10 bases remained unmatched. The CDR3 covers 17 residues. Full variable domain (missing parts from reference TRBV28 and TRBJ1-4): DVKVTQSSRYLVKRTGEKVFLECVQDMDHENMFWYRQDPGLGLRLIYFSYDVKMKEKGDIPEGYSVSREKKERFSLILESASTNQTSMYLCASNRPGQGASNEKLFFGSGTQLSVL.

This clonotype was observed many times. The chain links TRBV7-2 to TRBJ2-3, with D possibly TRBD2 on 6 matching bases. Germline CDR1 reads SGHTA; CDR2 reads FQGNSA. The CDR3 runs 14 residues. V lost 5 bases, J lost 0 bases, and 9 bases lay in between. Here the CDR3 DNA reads TGTGCCAGCAGCCAGGGACTCAGCACAGATACGCAGTATTTT. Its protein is CASSQGLSTDTQYF.

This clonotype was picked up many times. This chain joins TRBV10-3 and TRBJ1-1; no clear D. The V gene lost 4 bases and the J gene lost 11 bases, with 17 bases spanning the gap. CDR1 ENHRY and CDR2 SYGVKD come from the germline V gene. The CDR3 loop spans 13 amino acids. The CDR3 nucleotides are TGTGCCATCAGTGGGCGGGCCCACGTTGGGGCTTTCTTT. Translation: CAISGRAHVGAFF.

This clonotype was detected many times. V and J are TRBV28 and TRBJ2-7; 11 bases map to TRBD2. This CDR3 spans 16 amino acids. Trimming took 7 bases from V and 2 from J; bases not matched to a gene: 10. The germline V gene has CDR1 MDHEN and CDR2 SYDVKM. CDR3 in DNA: TGTGCCAGCATCTTACGGCTAGCGGGAGGACCCTACGAGCAGTACTTC. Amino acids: CASILRLAGGPYEQYF.

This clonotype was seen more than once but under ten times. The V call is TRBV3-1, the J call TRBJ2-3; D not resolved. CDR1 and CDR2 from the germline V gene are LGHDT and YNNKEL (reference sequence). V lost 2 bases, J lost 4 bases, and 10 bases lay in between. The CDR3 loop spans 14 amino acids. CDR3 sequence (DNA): TGTGCCAGCAGCCAACCGACCTGGGCAGATACGCAGTATTTT. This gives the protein CASSQPTWADTQYF.